One sample yielded the 26 T cell receptor beta chains listed below, sequenced in a study of T cell repertoires in cytomegalovirus infection. The antigens for these receptors are not known. TCRdb re-derived calls from the reads in MiXCR, one entry per CDR3 protein. The sample records around 200,000 distinct CDR3 sequences, less than 50% being singletons. Sample: CD8+ T cells from cultured PBMCs, taken from culture after CMV antigen stimulation. The receptors stem from a human donor in good health (CMV status not recorded). Some clones in this sample may be carry-over from other donors' samples.

This clonotype was counted only a few times. CDR3 amino acids: CASSLEGTMNTEAFF. The CDR3 DNA reads as TGTGCCAGCAGCTTGGAGGGGACAATGAACACTGAAGCTTTCTTT. This chain uses TRBV7-9 with TRBJ1-1, with TRBD1 as a possible D gene (6 bases). Deletions cut 3 bases from V and 0 bases from J, with 11 bases between. CDR1 is SEHNR, CDR2 FQNEAQ, per germline (reference sequence). There are 15 residues in the CDR3.

The gene calls are TRBV29-1 and TRBJ2-7; D ambiguous. The V gene's germline CDR1 is SQVTM and CDR2 ANQGSEA. V lost 0 bases, J lost 3 bases, and 12 bases lay in between. The CDR3 consists of 14 residues. CDR3 coding DNA: TGCAGCGTTGAAGATGCACAAGAAGGCTACGAGCAGTACTTC. Translation: CSVEDAQEGYEQYF.

This clonotype turned up a few times. V is TRBV12-3 or TRBV12-4 and J is TRBJ2-2; D possibly corresponds to TRBD1 (5 bases). V shed 1 base and J shed 13 bases, with 16 bases lying between them. The CDR3 consists of 14 residues. The CDR3 DNA follows: TGTGCCAGCAGTTTAGTCTCTCAGGGTCGACGGCTGTTTTTT. It codes for CASSLVSQGRRLFF.

A single count supports this clonotype. Given a much more abundant clone one base away, this may be a read error. V usage is TRBV27 and J usage is TRBJ2-3; tentatively, D is TRBD2 (6 bases). The V end lost 5 bases, the J end lost 3 bases, and 18 bases lay between the germline ends. Germline V gene data show CDR1 as MNHEY and CDR2 as SMNVEV (reference sequence). This CDR3 spans 16 amino acids. CDR3 region: CASSRTSRGLTDTQYF. CDR3 sequence (DNA): TGTGCCAGCAGTCGAACTAGCCGGGGGTTAACAGATACGCAGTATTTT.

This clonotype was seen a handful of times. This chain connects TRBV27 to TRBJ2-6; D gene unclear. Trimming took 4 bases from V and 0 from J, leaving 16 bases between them. Germline V gives CDR1 MNHEY, CDR2 SMNVEV (reference sequence). The CDR3 sequence is 18 residues long. In DNA form, the CDR3 reads TGTGCCAGCAGTTCTAAAAGATTGCCCTACTCTGGGGCCAACGTCCTGACTTTC. Encoded protein: CASSSKRLPYSGANVLTF.

V usage is TRBV29-1 and J usage is TRBJ2-4; D may be TRBD1 or TRBD2 (7 bases each). Germline V lookup: CDR1 SQVTM, CDR2 ANQGSEA. The CDR3 sequence is 14 residues long. Trimming pared 4 bases from V and 2 bases from J, leaving 12 bases between. CDR3 coding DNA: TGCAGCGTTGGGGAGGGGGCGACCAAAAACATTCAGTACTTC. Residues: CSVGEGATKNIQYF.

The V call is TRBV10-3, the J call TRBJ2-7; tentatively, D is TRBD1 (6 bases). Germline CDR1 ENHRY, CDR2 SYGVKD. V lost 0 bases, J lost 0 bases, and 12 bases lay in between. There are 16 residues in the CDR3. As DNA, the CDR3 is TGTGCCATCAGTGAGTCGAGACAGGATAGCTCCTACGAGCAGTACTTC. Translated, it gives CAISESRQDSSYEQYF.

As DNA, the CDR3 is TGTGCCAGCAGTTCGGGACTAGCGGGGATTGAGCAGTTCTTC. Translated: CASSSGLAGIEQFF. This rearrangement joins TRBV27 to TRBJ2-1; 13 bases align to TRBD2. Trimming at V came to 4 bases and at J to 9 bases, leaving 3 bases not matched to a gene. CDR1 MNHEY and CDR2 SMNVEV come from the germline V gene (reference sequence). The CDR3 runs to 14 residues.

In its sample, this clonotype was seen a few times. The J gene is TRBJ1-1, the V gene TRBV30, with D possibly matching TRBD1 (5 bases). V lost 5 bases to trimming and J lost 2 bases, with 9 bases between them. Germline V gene sequence: CDR1 GTSNPN, CDR2 SVGIG (reference sequence). The CDR3 totals 12 residues. DNA of the CDR3: TGTGCCTGGCGGGGCACCAACACTGAAGCTTTCTTT. This sequence encodes CAWRGTNTEAFF.

The V and J genes are TRBV29-1 and TRBJ2-1, with a possible D match to TRBD2 (5 bases). The germline V gene encodes CDR1 SQVTM and CDR2 ANQGSEA. This CDR3 has 17 amino acids. Trimming took 2 bases from V and 9 from J, leaving 26 bases between them. CDR3 in amino acids: CSVELARRDGSKGEQFF. In DNA, the CDR3 is TGCAGCGTTGAACTAGCAAGGAGAGATGGGTCAAAAGGTGAGCAGTTCTTC.

This clonotype showed up just a few times. This chain links TRBV4-1 with TRBJ1-2; no clear D. Trimming took off 1 base at V and 4 bases at J, with 7 bases between the two ends. Germline V gene lookup returns CDR1 MGHRA and CDR2 YSYEKL. The CDR3 sequence is 13 residues long. For the CDR3, the DNA is TGCGCCAGCAGCCAAGCTAACAGCTATGGCTACACCTTC. This encodes CASSQANSYGYTF.

The chain has TRBV12-5 and TRBJ2-7; no definite D call. The CDR3 runs to 14 residues. V shed 4 bases and J shed 5 bases, with 15 bases lying between them. Per the germline V gene, CDR1 is LGHNT and CDR2 is FRNRAP. The chain's CDR3 is CASGSRAAMDEQYF. CDR3 in DNA: TGTGCTAGTGGTTCCCGGGCAGCTATGGACGAGCAGTACTTC.

This clonotype came up a few times. The chain carries TRBV7-9 and TRBJ1-1; a possible D gene is TRBD1 (5 bases). Germline CDR1 and CDR2: SEHNR and FQNEAQ (reference sequence). Trimming stripped 1 base from V and 3 bases from J, with 12 bases between. The length of the CDR3 is 15 residues. The CDR3: CASSLVGDLDTEAFF. CDR3 DNA sequence: TGTGCCAGCAGCTTAGTAGGGGACCTTGACACTGAAGCTTTCTTT.

This sequence joins TRBV14 and TRBJ1-2, with D maybe TRBD1 (6 bases). CDR1 is SGHDN, CDR2 FVKESK, per germline. The CDR3 totals 15 residues. V was pared by 4 bases and J by 2 bases, with 14 bases between. In DNA form, the CDR3 reads TGTGCCAGCAGCCCCCGCAGGGGATTCAACTATGGCTACACCTTC. This translates into CASSPRRGFNYGYTF.

The chain carries TRBV7-9 and TRBJ2-5; 9 bases align to TRBD2. Germline CDR1 and CDR2: SEHNR and FQNEAQ (reference sequence). V lost 1 base, J lost 4 bases, and 4 bases stayed unmatched. CDR3 length: 15 amino acids. The CDR3 loop is CASSLGGGARETQYF. The CDR3 nucleotides are TGTGCCAGCAGCTTAGGCGGGGGGGCCCGAGAGACCCAGTACTTC.

The chain couples TRBV6-5 to TRBJ2-1; D is perhaps TRBD2 (6 bases). The germline CDR1 and CDR2 sequences are MNHEY and SVGAGI. The CDR3 loop spans 16 amino acids. V gave up 0 bases and J gave up 5 bases, with 14 bases separating them. The CDR3 bases are TGTGCCAGCAGTTACTCGTGGCGGGACGGCCACAATGAGCAGTTCTTC. Its protein is CASSYSWRDGHNEQFF.

This sequence joins TRBV7-8 and TRBJ1-1; D is possibly TRBD1 (5 bases). Per the germline V gene, CDR1 is SGHVS and CDR2 is FQNEAQ. V was pared by 6 bases and J by 0 bases, with 11 bases between. This CDR3 comprises 14 residues. CDR3 protein: CASSSDSLNTEAFF. The CDR3 DNA is TGTGCCAGCAGTTCAGACAGTTTGAACACTGAAGCTTTCTTT.

The table lists this clonotype with a few counts. This chain joins TRBV7-9 and TRBJ1-2, with 10 bases aligning to TRBD1. The trim removed 5 bases at V and 4 bases at J, leaving 7 bases unmatched. The CDR3 runs 15 residues. Germline lookup yields CDR1 SEHNR and CDR2 FQNEAQ (reference sequence). CDR3: CASSIPRDRGYGYTF. Here the CDR3 DNA reads TGTGCCAGCAGCATCCCCCGGGACAGGGGCTATGGCTACACCTTC.

The chain recombines TRBV28 with TRBJ2-1, with 10 nucleotides matching TRBD2. The CDR3 consists of 16 residues. Trimming at V came to 3 bases and at J to 2 bases, leaving 4 bases not matched to a gene. CDR1 MDHEN and CDR2 SYDVKM come from the germline V gene. The chain's CDR3 is CASSFTSGVTYNEQFF. DNA for the CDR3: TGTGCCAGCAGTTTCACTAGCGGGGTCACCTACAATGAGCAGTTCTTC. The variable domain in full, with the rest retrieved from reference TRBV28 and TRBJ2-1, is DVKVTQSSRYLVKRTGEKVFLECVQDMDHENMFWYRQDPGLGLRLIYFSYDVKMKEKGDIPEGYSVSREKKERFSLILESASTNQTSMYLCASSFTSGVTYNEQFFGPGTRLTVL.

The chain employs TRBV11-2 and TRBJ2-5; 7 bases line up with TRBD1. Germline V gene data show CDR1 as SGHAT and CDR2 as FQNNGV. V lost 3 bases to trimming and J lost 4 bases; unmatched junction nucleotides: 8. There are 15 residues in the CDR3. CDR3 region: CASSFLRAGGETQYF. Here the CDR3 DNA reads TGTGCCAGCAGCTTCTTGAGGGCAGGGGGAGAGACCCAGTACTTC.

This clonotype was picked up a small number of times. The chain has TRBV6-2 or TRBV6-3 and TRBJ2-1; 9 bases match TRBD2. Germline CDR1 is MNHEY and CDR2 is SVGEGT. V was clipped by 3 bases and J by 6 bases; unmatched bases: 9. This CDR3 is 16 amino acids long. The chain's CDR3 is CASSYIRRGGINEQFF. In nucleotides, the CDR3 is TGTGCCAGCAGTTATATAAGGCGGGGGGGCATCAATGAGCAGTTCTTC.

The rearrangement uses TRBV7-6 and TRBJ2-1; D not certain. From germline, CDR1 is SGHVS and CDR2 FNYEAQ. V was trimmed by 4 bases and J by 0 bases, leaving 13 bases between them. The length of the CDR3 is 16 residues. The CDR3 loop is CASSSQAAGSYNEQFF. The DNA of the CDR3 is TGTGCCAGCAGCTCGCAGGCGGCTGGCTCCTACAATGAGCAGTTCTTC.

Regarding this clonotype: A much larger clone lies one base from this, so it may be a read error. The chain combines TRBV7-9 with TRBJ2-1, with 9 bases that match TRBD2. The CDR3 runs 17 residues. Germline V lookup: CDR1 SEHNR, CDR2 FQNEAQ (reference sequence). The CDR3 is CASSLFSSGRSYNEQSF. In DNA, the CDR3 is TGTGCCAGCAGCTTATTTTCAAGCGGGAGGTCCTACAATGAGCAGTCCTTC.

This chain joins TRBV28 and TRBJ2-4; D remains unclear. The CDR3 spans 11 residues. V shed 7 bases and J shed 7 bases, with 8 bases lying between them. Per the germline V gene, CDR1 is MDHEN and CDR2 is SYDVKM. CDR3 sequence: CASNGENIQYF. In nucleotides, the CDR3 is TGTGCCAGCAACGGTGAGAACATTCAGTACTTC. The full variable domain, completed using reference TRBV28 and TRBJ2-4, is DVKVTQSSRYLVKRTGEKVFLECVQDMDHENMFWYRQDPGLGLRLIYFSYDVKMKEKGDIPEGYSVSREKKERFSLILESASTNQTSMYLCASNGENIQYFGAGTRLSVL.

In nucleotides, the CDR3 is TGTGCCAGCAGTTTATCGGTTGGACGGCCTCTCTACAATGAGCAGTTCTTC. Protein product: CASSLSVGRPLYNEQFF. The V gene is TRBV27, the J gene TRBJ2-1; D unclear. Germline CDR1 is MNHEY and CDR2 is SMNVEV (reference sequence). The CDR3 sequence is 17 residues long. The germline V and J ends were trimmed by 0 bases and 3 bases, with 15 bases remaining between them.

The genes are TRBV27 and TRBJ1-1; D gene ambiguous. The germline V and J ends were trimmed by 7 bases and 1 base, with 16 bases remaining between them. The CDR3 runs 15 residues. Germline lookup yields CDR1 MNHEY and CDR2 SMNVEV (reference sequence). The CDR3 region has the DNA TGTGCCAGCACCCAAAGGCAGACGGGGAACACTGAAGCTTTCTTT. Its translation: CASTQRQTGNTEAFF.